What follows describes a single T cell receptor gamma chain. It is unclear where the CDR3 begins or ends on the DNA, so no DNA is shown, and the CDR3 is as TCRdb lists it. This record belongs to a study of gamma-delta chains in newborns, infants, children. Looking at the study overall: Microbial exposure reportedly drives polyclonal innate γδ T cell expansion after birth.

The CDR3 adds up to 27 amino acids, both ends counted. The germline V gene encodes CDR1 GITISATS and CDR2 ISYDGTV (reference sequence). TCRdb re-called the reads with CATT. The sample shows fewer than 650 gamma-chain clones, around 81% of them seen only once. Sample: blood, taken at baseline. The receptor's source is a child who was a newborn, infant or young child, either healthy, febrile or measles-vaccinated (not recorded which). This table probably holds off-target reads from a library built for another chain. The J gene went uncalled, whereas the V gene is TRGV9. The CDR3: CACDTVKGTETSWDTRQMFFGTGIKLF.